These 17 T cell receptor beta chains were all obtained from the same sample, sequenced in a study of Graves' ophthalmopathy and Graves' hyperthyroidism. As the template, RNA transcripts were used to amplify TCR beta CDR3 regions. The library came from an HTBI-primed first-round RT-PCR and a second-round multiplex PCR. In TCRdb, the multiplex PCR reads were re-called with MiXCR into one record per CDR3 protein. The sample carries a few hundred thousand distinct CDR3 sequences, approximately 37% recorded once. The sample comprised peripheral blood or thyroid tissue (not recorded which). Source of these receptors: an adult man with Graves' hyperthyroidism.

This chain links TRBV7-9 with TRBJ1-1; D might be TRBD1 (5 bases). Germline V gene lookup returns CDR1 SEHNR and CDR2 FQNEAQ (reference sequence). This CDR3 is built from 18 residues. The germline V and J ends were trimmed by 5 bases and 0 bases, with 22 bases remaining between them. In nucleotides, the CDR3 is TGTGCCAGCAGCGACGGTACTCCGGGACCCGGGATGAACACTGAAGCTTTCTTT. Translation gives CASSDGTPGPGMNTEAFF. The full variable domain, rest sourced from reference TRBV7-9 and TRBJ1-1, is DTGVSQNPRHKITKRGQNVTFRCDPISEHNRLYWYRQTLGQGPEFLTYFQNEAQLEKSRLLSDRFSAERPKGSFSTLEIQRTEQGDSAMYLCASSDGTPGPGMNTEAFFGQGTRLTVV.

The chain is built from TRBV20-1 and TRBJ2-5; 10 positions agree with TRBD2. With the DNA end fitting TRBJ2-1 better, the J assignment may be wrong. Germline assignment: CDR1 DFQATT and CDR2 SNEGSKA (reference sequence). The CDR3 has 15 residues. The CDR3 region is CSASDLAGVYNEQFF. CDR3 bases: TGCAGTGCTAGCGACCTAGCGGGGGTCTACAATGAGCAGTTCTTC.

In regard to this clonotype: A read error may explain this, as a much larger clone is one base away. This sequence joins TRBV5-5 and TRBJ2-7; 11 positions match TRBD2. The germline gives CDR1 SGHKS, CDR2 YYEKEE (reference sequence). The length of the CDR3 is 18 residues. Losses at the gene ends were 3 bases for V and 2 bases for J; bases not matched to a gene: 13. The CDR3: CASSSRPGLAVVPYEQYF. The DNA for the CDR3 is TGTGCCAGCAGCTCGCGGCCGGGACTAGCGGTCGTACCCTACGAGCAGTACTTC.

This clonotype was seen a single time. The V and J genes are TRBV2 and TRBJ1-1; D is perhaps TRBD1 (5 bases). The germline V and J ends were trimmed by 3 bases and 3 bases, with 11 bases remaining between them. Germline values: CDR1 SNHLY, CDR2 FYNNEI. The CDR3 runs 14 residues. The CDR3 region has the DNA TGTGCCAGCAGTGAGGGTCAGGGCGACACTGAAGCTTTCTTT. Translating gives CASSEGQGDTEAFF.

This clonotype has ten or more counts. The chain carries TRBV11-2 and TRBJ2-7, with 8 positions matching TRBD1. The CDR3 is 15 amino acids. Trimming cost V 5 bases and J 3 bases; bases outside gene matches: 9. CDR1 and CDR2 from the germline V gene are SGHAT and FQNNGV. The CDR3 here is CASSPGPDRDYEQYF. CDR3 DNA sequence: TGTGCCAGCAGCCCGGGGCCGGACAGGGACTACGAGCAGTACTTC.

This clonotype appeared many times. At one boundary the junction diverges from the germline segment, which might be a read error. V is TRBV7-7 and J is TRBJ2-5, with D unclear. The V gene's germline CDR1 is SSHAT and CDR2 FNYEAQ (reference sequence). This CDR3 region has 14 residues. CDR3 region: CASSLSEIQETQYF. Here the CDR3 DNA reads TGTGCTAGCAGCTTATCCGAAATACAAGAGACCCAGTACTTC.

This clonotype was detected ten times or more. CDR3 region: CASDTGHNQPQHF. The CDR3 DNA reads as TGTGCCAGTGACACAGGGCACAATCAGCCCCAGCATTTT. The rearrangement joins TRBV19 to TRBJ1-5; TRBD1 is a possible D gene (6 bases). The V gene lost 8 bases and the J gene lost 3 bases, with 11 bases spanning the gap. Germline V lookup: CDR1 LNHDA, CDR2 SQIVND (reference sequence). The CDR3 loop spans 13 amino acids.

The chain combines TRBV24-1 with TRBJ2-3, with D unclear. The V gene lost 6 bases and the J gene lost 3 bases, with 9 bases spanning the gap. Germline V gene data show CDR1 as KGHDR and CDR2 as SFDVKD. This CDR3 spans 13 amino acids. DNA for the CDR3: TGTGCCACCAGTAATCCCACTACAGATACGCAGTATTTT. Amino acids: CATSNPTTDTQYF.

This chain connects TRBV7-3 to TRBJ2-5; TRBD2 matches at 8 bases. The better agreement between TRBJ2-1 and the DNA end casts doubt on the J call. This CDR3 is 13 amino acids long. Germline assignment: CDR1 SGHTA and CDR2 FQGTGA. The CDR3 reads CASSILTSDEQFF. The CDR3 region has the DNA TGTGCCAGCAGCATTTTGACTAGCGACGAGCAGTTCTTC.

J is TRBJ1-1 and V is TRBV2, with D hard to call. CDR3 length: 12 amino acids. Germline lookup yields CDR1 SNHLY and CDR2 FYNNEI. V gave up 3 bases and J gave up 11 bases, with 13 bases separating them. The DNA for the CDR3 is TGTGCCAGCAGTGAGGGGTTAACTAGGGCTTTCTTT. Its translation: CASSEGLTRAFF.

The sample holds one count of this clonotype. The rearrangement joins TRBV7-2 to TRBJ2-7; D perhaps matches TRBD2 (6 bases). There are 15 residues in the CDR3. The V and J ends lost 0 bases and 2 bases respectively, with 11 bases between them. Germline values: CDR1 SGHTA, CDR2 FQGNSA. CDR3 DNA sequence: TGTGCCAGCAGCTTAGCGCCGGCGGGGACCTACGAGCAGTACTTC. Its translation is CASSLAPAGTYEQYF.

Ten or more counts support this clonotype. The gene calls are TRBV20-1 and TRBJ1-1; no definite D call. V was cut by 1 base and J by 4 bases, with 7 bases left in between. CDR1 and CDR2 (germline): DFQATT, SNEGSKA (reference sequence). The CDR3 sequence is 12 residues long. The CDR3 nucleotides read TGCAGTGCTAGAGTGTCGAGCACTGAAGCTTTCTTT. Protein: CSARVSSTEAFF.

Regarding this clonotype: A much larger clonotype is one base distant, so this may be a read error. V and J are TRBV19 and TRBJ1-5, with 12 bases matching TRBD1. The trim removed 2 bases at V and 2 bases at J, leaving 4 bases unmatched. This CDR3 comprises 17 residues. Per the germline V gene, CDR1 is LNHDA and CDR2 is SQIVND (reference sequence). CDR3 sequence reads: CASSIRDRGLGNQPQHF. The CDR3 DNA follows: TGTGCCAGTAGTATACGGGACAGGGGGCTGGGCAATCAGCCCCAGCATTTT.

This clonotype was found many times. The J gene is TRBJ1-5, the V gene TRBV10-2, with TRBD1 identical over 7 bases. There are 14 residues in the CDR3. Germline V gene lookup returns CDR1 WSHSY and CDR2 SAAADI. Unmatched junction bases numbered 8, after V lost 7 bases and J lost 5 bases. The CDR3 loop is CASTADRVDQPQHF. CDR3 in DNA: TGCGCCAGCACCGCCGACAGGGTAGATCAGCCCCAGCATTTT.

This chain connects TRBV24-1 to TRBJ2-2; 8 nucleotides match TRBD2. The CDR3 has 16 amino acids. With 9 bases clipped from V and 1 base from J, the junction kept 9 bases outside the gene matches. Germline V lookup: CDR1 KGHDR, CDR2 SFDVKD. The CDR3 DNA follows: TGTGCCACCGGGGCGAGCGGGGGTGAGAACACCGGGGAGCTGTTTTTT. Protein product: CATGASGGENTGELFF.

This clonotype appeared many times. This chain links TRBV29-1 with TRBJ1-2; D not resolved. Germline V gene sequence: CDR1 SQVTM, CDR2 ANQGSEA. CDR3 length: 11 amino acids. Between the trimmed V and J ends, which lost 0 bases and 4 bases, there was a span of 3 bases. The CDR3 is CSVEERYGYTF. CDR3 DNA sequence: TGCAGCGTTGAAGAGCGCTATGGCTACACCTTC.

This clonotype was counted ten times or more. The genes are TRBV27 and TRBJ2-7; the D is unclear. CDR1 is MNHEY and CDR2 is SMNVEV in the germline V gene (reference sequence). The CDR3 has 13 amino acids. V lost 2 bases and J lost 5, with 10 bases in between. The CDR3 reads CASSLAKDNEQYF. CDR3 nucleotide sequence: TGTGCCAGCAGTTTAGCAAAAGACAACGAGCAGTACTTC.